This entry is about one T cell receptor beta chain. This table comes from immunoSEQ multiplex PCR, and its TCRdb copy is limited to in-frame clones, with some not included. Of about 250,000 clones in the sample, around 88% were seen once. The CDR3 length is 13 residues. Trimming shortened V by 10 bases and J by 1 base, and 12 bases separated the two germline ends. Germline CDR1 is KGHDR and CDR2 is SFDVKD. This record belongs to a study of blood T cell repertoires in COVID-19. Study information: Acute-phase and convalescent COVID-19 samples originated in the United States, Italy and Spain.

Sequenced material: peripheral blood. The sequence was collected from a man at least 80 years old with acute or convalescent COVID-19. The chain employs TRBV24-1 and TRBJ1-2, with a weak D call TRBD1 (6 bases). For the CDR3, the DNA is TGTGCCACAAGCACAGGGTTTAACTATGGCTACACCTTC. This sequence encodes CATSTGFNYGYTF.